This passage covers 29 T cell receptor beta chains from one sample sequenced in a study of cytomegalovirus exposure and HLA in healthy donors. PCR involved 60 Vbeta and 13 Jbeta primers. Produced via immunoSEQ multiplex PCR; TCRdb's table is partial and in-frame only. The table shows 100,000 to 120,000 clones, with 80% occurring only once. The sample was PBMCs. These TCRs come from a woman in her sixties or seventies in good health and CMV-seropositive.

The chain recombines TRBV18 with TRBJ2-7, with TRBD2 matching 7 bases. Germline values: CDR1 KGHSH, CDR2 LQKENI. The CDR3 is 16 residues long. V gave up 1 base and J gave up 6 bases; unmatched junction bases: 12. This chain's CDR3 is CASSPLTRDYSPEQYF. The CDR3 DNA follows: TGTGCCAGCTCACCACTTACTCGGGACTACTCTCCCGAGCAGTACTTC.

This sequence joins TRBV28 and TRBJ2-7, with no clear D. Trimming left V 4 bases short and J 0 bases short, with 16 bases between. CDR3 length: 16 amino acids. From germline, CDR1 is MDHEN and CDR2 SYDVKM. Here the CDR3 DNA reads TGTGCCAGCAGTTCCGCTCATGACATCCTCTCCTACGAGCAGTACTTC. The encoded protein is CASSSAHDILSYEQYF.

The rearrangement joins TRBV5-1 to TRBJ1-1; TRBD1 might be the D (5 bases). CDR1 and CDR2 from the germline V gene are SGHRS and YFSETQ. Between the trimmed V and J ends, which lost 5 bases and 0 bases, there was a span of 11 bases. The CDR3 runs 14 residues. The DNA for the CDR3 is TGCGCCAGCAGTTCAGGGTTTTTGAACACTGAAGCTTTCTTT. Translated, it gives CASSSGFLNTEAFF.

V and J are TRBV29-1 and TRBJ2-7; 10 bases map to TRBD2. The germline V gene has CDR1 SQVTM and CDR2 ANQGSEA. The CDR3 totals 13 residues. V shed 6 bases and J 2 bases; nucleotides not matched to a gene: 4. CDR3 bases: TGCAGCGTAGGACTAGCGGAACCCTACGAGCAGTACTTC. Its translation: CSVGLAEPYEQYF.

V gene TRBV10-3 combines with J gene TRBJ1-6, with 8 bases lining up with TRBD1. The germline gives CDR1 ENHRY, CDR2 SYGVKD. Germline trimming cut 6 bases from V and 7 bases from J; bases unmatched to any gene: 8. This CDR3 region has 15 residues. CDR3 protein: CAISKSDRDNSPLHF. Written as DNA, the CDR3 is TGTGCCATCAGCAAATCGGACAGGGACAATTCACCCCTCCACTTT.

The chain recombines TRBV30 with TRBJ1-1, with D tentatively TRBD1 (5 bases). The CDR3 loop spans 14 amino acids. CDR1 is GTSNPN and CDR2 is SVGIG in the germline V gene (reference sequence). Trimming shortened V by 6 bases and J by 0 bases, and 14 bases separated the two germline ends. The DNA for the CDR3 is TGTGCCTGCGTCCCAGGGAGGATGAACACTGAAGCTTTCTTT. This codes for CACVPGRMNTEAFF.

The V call is TRBV4-1, the J call TRBJ2-1; 9 positions match TRBD1. Looked up from germline, CDR1 is MGHRA and CDR2 is YSYEKL. The CDR3 runs to 16 residues. V gave up 0 bases and J gave up 5 bases; unmatched junction bases: 5. The CDR3 loop reads CASSQDRGTGNNEQFF. The CDR3 region has the DNA TGCGCCAGCAGCCAAGATCGGGGGACAGGGAACAATGAGCAGTTCTTC.

J is TRBJ1-2 and V is TRBV7-3; 11 nucleotides match TRBD1. CDR3 length equals 18 residues. Germline assignment: CDR1 SGHTA and CDR2 FQGTGA. With V trimmed by 1 base and J by 2 bases, 9 bases remained unmatched. CDR3 amino acids: CASSLSSGTGGANYGYTF. The CDR3 DNA reads TGTGCCAGCAGCTTAAGTTCGGGGACAGGGGGTGCAAACTATGGCTACACCTTC. Full variable domain (rest looked up from reference TRBV7-3 and TRBJ1-2): GAGVSQTPSNKVTEKGKYVELRCDPISGHTALYWYRQSLGQGPEFLIYFQGTGAADDSGLPNDRFFAVRPEGSVSTLKIQRTERGDSAVYLCASSLSSGTGGANYGYTFGSGTRLTVV.

This chain uses TRBV6-5 with TRBJ1-3; D is uncertain. This CDR3 region has 15 residues. Deletions cut 3 bases from V and 8 bases from J, with 17 bases between. Germline V gene data show CDR1 as MNHEY and CDR2 as SVGAGI. This chain's CDR3 is CASSYTLRGADTIYF. In nucleotides, the CDR3 is TGTGCCAGCAGTTATACCCTTCGGGGAGCGGACACCATATATTTT.

This sequence joins TRBV7-3 and TRBJ2-2; D not resolved. Germline V gene sequence: CDR1 SGHTA, CDR2 FQGTGA. This CDR3 is 13 amino acids long. Trimming removed 1 base at V and 6 bases at J, with 6 bases between. The CDR3 coding sequence is TGTGCCAGCAGCTTAAGACGGGCCGGGGAGCTGTTTTTT. Amino acids: CASSLRRAGELFF.

This rearrangement joins TRBV19 to TRBJ1-2; D is undetermined. The ends were cut back, 3 bases at V and 5 bases at J, with 13 bases in the middle. Germline V gene lookup returns CDR1 LNHDA and CDR2 SQIVND (reference sequence). This CDR3 is built from 14 residues. CDR3 in amino acids: CASSIVSPPYGYTF. The CDR3 coding sequence is TGTGCCAGTAGTATCGTCAGTCCCCCTTATGGCTACACCTTC.

The chain employs TRBV7-7 and TRBJ2-3; no reliable D call. This CDR3 has 13 residues. The germline V gene encodes CDR1 SSHAT and CDR2 FNYEAQ (reference sequence). The V gene lost 5 bases and the J gene lost 5 bases, with 11 bases spanning the gap. CDR3 sequence: CASSMTWLDTQYF. The CDR3 DNA follows: TGTGCCAGCAGCATGACTTGGCTAGATACGCAGTATTTT. The full variable domain, rest sourced from reference TRBV7-7 and TRBJ2-3, is GAGVSQSPRYKVTKRGQDVTLRCDPISSHATLYWYQQALGQGPEFLTYFNYEAQPDKSGLPSDRFSAERPEGSISTLTIQRTEQRDSAMYRCASSMTWLDTQYFGPGTRLTVL.

This clone has a handful of counts. The chain uses TRBV6-1 and TRBJ1-3, with D unresolved. CDR1 is MNHNS and CDR2 is SASEGT in the germline V gene. CDR3 length: 14 amino acids. V was trimmed by 2 bases and J by 4 bases, leaving 9 bases between them. The DNA for the CDR3 is TGTGCCAGCAGTGAACAGGCCGTCGGAAACACCATATATTTT. Protein: CASSEQAVGNTIYF.

The chain employs TRBV10-3 and TRBJ2-1, with 8 bases lining up with TRBD2. With V trimmed by 4 bases and J by 6 bases, 5 bases remained unmatched. The CDR3 runs to 14 residues. From germline, CDR1 is ENHRY and CDR2 SYGVKD. CDR3 sequence reads: CAISGGLVFNEQFF. CDR3 coding DNA: TGTGCCATCAGTGGGGGACTAGTTTTCAATGAGCAGTTCTTC.

V and J are TRBV6-5 and TRBJ2-3; tentative D call: TRBD2 (6 bases). V lost 8 bases to trimming and J lost 4 bases, with 19 bases between them. The germline V gene has CDR1 MNHEY and CDR2 SVGAGI. The CDR3 sequence is 15 residues long. For the CDR3, the DNA is TGTGCCAGCTCCATGTCGCTAGGAGGGGCAGATACGCAGTATTTT. It specifies CASSMSLGGADTQYF.

This clone was counted a single time. The chain links TRBV10-3 to TRBJ1-5, with 8 nucleotides matching TRBD1. The CDR3 has 14 amino acids. The V segment lost 6 bases and the J segment 5 bases; nucleotides outside the gene matches: 6. The germline V gene encodes CDR1 ENHRY and CDR2 SYGVKD. CDR3 protein: CAISADRAHQPQHF. DNA for the CDR3: TGTGCCATCAGCGCGGACAGGGCCCATCAGCCCCAGCATTTT.

J is TRBJ1-4 and V is TRBV6-1; D remains unclear. Trimming pared 6 bases from V and 3 bases from J, leaving 11 bases between. The length of the CDR3 is 14 residues. Germline CDR1 reads MNHNS; CDR2 reads SASEGT. The CDR3 DNA follows: TGTGCCAGCAGGAGACTTGTAGCTAATGAAAAACTGTTTTTT. It yields the protein CASRRLVANEKLFF.

The chain employs TRBV2 and TRBJ1-3; TRBD1 aligns across 10 bases. V gave up 4 bases and J gave up 5 bases; unmatched junction bases: 5. The germline V gene encodes CDR1 SNHLY and CDR2 FYNNEI. This CDR3 is 15 amino acids long. CDR3 residues: CASSGRTGGRNTIYF. DNA of the CDR3: TGTGCCAGCAGTGGAAGGACAGGGGGTAGAAACACCATATATTTT.

The chain combines TRBV5-1 with TRBJ2-2; no clear D gene. Trimming pared 4 bases from V and 2 bases from J, leaving 15 bases between. The CDR3 length is 16 residues. Germline-derived CDR1 and CDR2 are SGHRS and YFSETQ. CDR3: CASSLFSQTNTGELFF. The CDR3 DNA sequence: TGCGCCAGCAGCCTTTTTTCCCAAACAAACACCGGGGAGCTGTTTTTT.

This clone has a single count. The genes are TRBV11-2 and TRBJ1-1, with TRBD1 matching over 8 bases. Germline V gene lookup returns CDR1 SGHAT and CDR2 FQNNGV. V lost 4 bases, J lost 6 bases, and 13 bases stayed unmatched. The length of the CDR3 is 16 residues. The CDR3 sequence is CASSWGMTGVLAEAFF. CDR3 DNA: TGTGCCAGCAGCTGGGGCATGACAGGGGTTCTCGCTGAAGCTTTCTTT.

The J gene is TRBJ2-2, the V gene TRBV6-5, with a tentative D call TRBD2 (6 bases). The germline V gene has CDR1 MNHEY and CDR2 SVGAGI. V gave up 3 bases and J gave up 5 bases, with 13 bases separating them. This CDR3 region has 15 residues. CDR3 protein: CASSYYGSNTGELFF. CDR3 nucleotides: TGTGCCAGCAGTTATTACGGGAGCAATACCGGGGAGCTGTTTTTT.

This clone showed up just once. The DNA for the CDR3 is TGTGCCAGCAGCTTGGGGGGGACTTCCTCAAGCTCCTACGAGCAGTACTTC. The encoded protein is CASSLGGTSSSSYEQYF. This chain connects TRBV5-4 to TRBJ2-7; D perhaps matches TRBD2 (6 bases). Trimming removed 0 bases from V and 0 bases from J, with 16 bases in between. The CDR3 length is 17 residues. Germline V CDR1 and CDR2: SGHNT, YYREEE (reference sequence).

The chain recombines TRBV2 with TRBJ2-7; D is unclear. Trimming pared 2 bases from V and 0 bases from J, leaving 8 bases between. CDR1 and CDR2 (germline): SNHLY, FYNNEI. The CDR3 sequence is 14 residues long. The CDR3, as DNA: TGTGCCAGCAGTGAACTAGTAAGCTCCTACGAGCAGTACTTC. Translated: CASSELVSSYEQYF.

As to this clone: Mismatch with germline at one junction end may stem from a read error. This chain joins TRBV7-9 and TRBJ1-3; no firm D call. The CDR3 loop spans 16 amino acids. The germline V gene encodes CDR1 SEHNR and CDR2 FQNEAQ (reference sequence). CDR3: CSSSLVSVVSGNTIYF. CDR3 DNA sequence: TGTTCCAGCAGCTTAGTGTCTGTCGTCTCTGGAAACACCATATATTTT.

V and J are TRBV7-3 and TRBJ2-1; TRBD2 aligns across 13 bases. The CDR3 has 16 residues. Trimming cost V 3 bases and J 6 bases; bases outside gene matches: 5. Looked up from germline, CDR1 is SGHTA and CDR2 is FQGTGA. The CDR3 DNA sequence: TGTGCCAGCAGCTTCCAACTAGCGGGAGGGCCCAATGAGCAGTTCTTC. Translated: CASSFQLAGGPNEQFF.

With regard to this clone: The same CDR3 can be traced to other DNA sequences in this sample. The chain carries TRBV5-4 and TRBJ2-1, with D possibly matching TRBD2 (6 bases). V was trimmed by 5 bases and J by 0 bases, leaving 12 bases between them. The germline V gene encodes CDR1 SGHNT and CDR2 YYREEE (reference sequence). The CDR3 spans 15 residues. The DNA of the CDR3 is TGTGCCAGCAGATCGGGACTCCCCTCCTACAATGAGCAGTTCTTC. Its protein is CASRSGLPSYNEQFF.

The V and J genes are TRBV28 and TRBJ1-1, with 12 bases lining up with TRBD1. This CDR3 has 15 residues. J gave up 4 bases and V 6 bases, and 6 bases lay outside the gene matches. Germline CDR1 MDHEN, CDR2 SYDVKM. CDR3 sequence: CASSWGTGGLTEAFF. Here the CDR3 DNA reads TGTGCCAGCAGCTGGGGGACAGGGGGCCTCACTGAAGCTTTCTTT.

The rearrangement links TRBV5-4 to TRBJ1-4, with a weak D call TRBD1 (5 bases). Germline assignment: CDR1 SGHNT and CDR2 YYREEE (reference sequence). V was shortened by 1 base and J by 7 bases, with 14 bases between the two germline ends. The CDR3 extends over 15 amino acids. CDR3 protein: CASSLRGGDAEKLFF. The CDR3, as DNA: TGTGCCAGCAGCTTGAGGGGAGGGGATGCTGAAAAACTGTTTTTT.

This CDR3 is CAWSPGLAGEDTQYF. The CDR3 nucleotides read TGTGCCTGGTCCCCGGGACTAGCGGGAGAAGATACGCAGTATTTT. The genes are TRBV30 and TRBJ2-3; TRBD2 matches at 14 bases. The J segment lost 5 bases and the V segment lost 5 bases, leaving 6 bases of the junction unmatched. The V gene's germline CDR1 is GTSNPN and CDR2 SVGIG (reference sequence). The CDR3 extends over 15 amino acids.